These 18 T cell receptor beta chains were sequenced from one sample in a study of shared clonotypes between healthy human individuals. The repertoire was sequenced with immunoSEQ multiplex PCR; TCRdb's copy has only in-frame clones and lacks some. The sample yields under 850,000 clones, roughly 72% seen once. Sequencing was carried out using memory CD4+ T cells sorted from blood. Documented subset: CD45RA-negative fraction. These receptors were obtained from a woman aged 25 to 39 in good health.

The chain uses TRBV7-8 and TRBJ2-7; tentatively, D is TRBD1 (6 bases). The CDR3 loop spans 12 amino acids. Per germline, CDR1 SGHVS and CDR2 FQNEAQ. The V gene lost 6 bases and the J gene lost 3 bases, with 9 bases spanning the gap. In DNA form, the CDR3 reads TGTGCCAGCAGTCACAGGGACTACGAGCAGTACTTC. Amino acids: CASSHRDYEQYF.

With regard to this clone: Other DNA sequences in this sample translate to the same CDR3. The chain links TRBV30 to TRBJ2-7; the D gene could be TRBD1 or TRBD2 (5 bases each). The CDR3 sequence is 13 residues long. The V gene lost 3 bases and the J gene lost 3 bases, with 12 bases spanning the gap. Germline V gene sequence: CDR1 GTSNPN, CDR2 SVGIG (reference sequence). The CDR3 DNA sequence: TGTGCCTGGAGGGGGGTGGGGCTCTACGAGCAGTACTTC. Residues: CAWRGVGLYEQYF.

This clone has just one count. This chain connects TRBV25-1 to TRBJ2-1; TRBD2 agrees at 11 bases. Germline-derived CDR1 and CDR2 are MGHDK and SYGVNS. The CDR3 length is 15 residues. V lost 2 bases and J lost 7; bases outside the gene matches: 4. This CDR3 is CASSETSGSINEQFF. CDR3 bases: TGTGCCAGCAGTGAAACTAGCGGGAGTATTAATGAGCAGTTCTTC.

This clone was picked up one time. The V gene is TRBV11-2, the J gene TRBJ2-3, with TRBD2 matching over 10 bases. Germline V lookup: CDR1 SGHAT, CDR2 FQNNGV. CDR3 length: 18 amino acids. Trimming cost V 3 bases and J 1 base; bases outside gene matches: 10. CDR3 amino acids: CASSLGASGSLGTDTQYF. CDR3 bases: TGTGCCAGCAGCTTGGGGGCTAGCGGGAGTCTAGGCACAGATACGCAGTATTTT.

This clone was observed a single time. The J gene is TRBJ1-1, the V gene TRBV5-1; 8 positions match TRBD1. Losses at the gene ends were 4 bases for V and 11 bases for J; bases not matched to a gene: 16. The germline V gene has CDR1 SGHRS and CDR2 YFSETQ. CDR3 length: 15 amino acids. CDR3: CASSTGQGSAAVAFF. DNA of the CDR3: TGCGCCAGCAGCACAGGACAGGGATCAGCCGCGGTGGCTTTCTTT.

V is TRBV7-7 and J is TRBJ2-6, with D maybe TRBD2 (5 bases). The ends were cut back, 1 base at V and 3 bases at J, with 7 bases in the middle. Looked up from germline, CDR1 is SSHAT and CDR2 is FNYEAQ (reference sequence). The CDR3 loop spans 15 amino acids. DNA of the CDR3: TGTGCCAGCAGCTTAGACGGGGATGGGGCCAACGTCCTGACTTTC. It translates to CASSLDGDGANVLTF.

The gene calls are TRBV9 and TRBJ2-5, with 8 bases fitting TRBD1. The V gene's germline CDR1 is SGDLS and CDR2 YYNGEE. The CDR3 runs 16 residues. The junction had 13 bases not matched to a gene; V was cut back by 4 bases and J by 5 bases. In DNA, the CDR3 is TGTGCCAGCAGCTACCGGACAGGGAGGCCCGCGGAGACCCAGTACTTC. It translates to CASSYRTGRPAETQYF.

This clone was counted once. The chain carries TRBV6-6 and TRBJ2-3; no definite D call. Germline CDR1 and CDR2: MNHNY and SVGAGI (reference sequence). The CDR3 totals 12 residues. V was trimmed by 0 bases and J by 6 bases, leaving 4 bases between them. In DNA form, the CDR3 reads TGTGCCAGCAGTTACTCGTTTGATACGCAGTATTTT. This gives the protein CASSYSFDTQYF.

This clone was seen more than once but under ten times. This chain joins TRBV5-1 and TRBJ1-2; D gene ambiguous. The germline V gene has CDR1 SGHRS and CDR2 YFSETQ. The CDR3 length is 15 residues. V lost 3 bases to trimming and J lost 5 bases, with 17 bases between them. CDR3 sequence reads: CASSSTASRSYGYTF. The CDR3 nucleotides read TGCGCCAGCAGCTCTACAGCCAGCCGTTCTTATGGCTACACCTTC.

The chain uses TRBV7-2 and TRBJ2-1, with 7 bases that match TRBD2. Germline V lookup: CDR1 SGHTA, CDR2 FQGNSA. V lost 5 bases, J lost 10 bases, and 14 bases stayed unmatched. The length of the CDR3 is 15 residues. In DNA, the CDR3 is TGTGCCAGCAGCCCCCAGGTGGGCGGGAGTGGGGAGCAGTTCTTC. This sequence encodes CASSPQVGGSGEQFF.

V and J are TRBV5-1 and TRBJ2-3; 9 bases are shared with TRBD1. This CDR3 is 14 amino acids long. CDR1 SGHRS and CDR2 YFSETQ come from the germline V gene. The junction had 4 bases not matched to a gene; V was cut back by 4 bases and J by 4 bases. CDR3 sequence reads: CASSPRTGADTQYF. DNA for the CDR3: TGCGCCAGCAGCCCAAGGACAGGGGCAGATACGCAGTATTTT.

This rearrangement joins TRBV30 to TRBJ2-7, with 7 bases fitting TRBD1. Per germline, CDR1 GTSNPN and CDR2 SVGIG (reference sequence). J lost 5 bases, V lost 0 bases, and 4 bases had no gene match. The CDR3 contains 13 residues. The CDR3 sequence is CAWSVTGDHEQYF. The CDR3 DNA reads TGTGCCTGGAGTGTAACAGGGGACCACGAGCAGTACTTC.

CDR3 in amino acids: CAKYTGTQNSHEQYF. CDR3 nucleotides: TGCGCCAAATACACTGGGACACAAAATTCCCACGAGCAGTACTTC. The chain employs TRBV23-1 and TRBJ2-7; D is possibly TRBD1 (6 bases). TRBV23-1 is noted as an ORF with a role that remains uncertain. V lost 10 bases and J 5 bases, leaving 24 bases between the germline ends. CDR3 size: 15 residues.

The genes are TRBV2 and TRBJ2-5; either TRBD1 or TRBD2 may supply D (5 bases each). The J call may be faulty, since TRBJ2-7 better matches the DNA end. Germline CDR1 reads SNHLY; CDR2 reads FYNNEI. The CDR3 totals 13 residues. CDR3 residues: CASRAMRGYEQYF. CDR3 DNA: TGTGCCAGCAGAGCCATGAGGGGCTACGAGCAGTACTTC.

Only a few counts were recorded for this clone. The chain is built from TRBV5-1 and TRBJ1-4; D perhaps matches TRBD1 (5 bases). Germline V gives CDR1 SGHRS, CDR2 YFSETQ. The CDR3 loop spans 16 amino acids. V was pared by 4 bases and J by 0 bases, with 13 bases between. CDR3 sequence (DNA): TGCGCCAGCAGCCCGGGACGGTCTGCAACTAATGAAAAACTGTTTTTT. Amino acids: CASSPGRSATNEKLFF.

The chain recombines TRBV7-9 with TRBJ1-2; D gene ambiguous. The germline gives CDR1 SEHNR, CDR2 FQNEAQ (reference sequence). Trimming shortened V by 1 base and J by 0 bases, and 9 bases separated the two germline ends. This CDR3 spans 15 amino acids. As DNA, the CDR3 is TGTGCCAGCAGCTTAGGACCGAGCACTAACTATGGCTACACCTTC. It specifies CASSLGPSTNYGYTF.

Worth noting for this clone: Distinct nucleotide sequences in the sample also encode this CDR3. J is TRBJ2-7 and V is TRBV7-9; D unresolved. Germline loops: CDR1 SEHNR, CDR2 FQNEAQ (reference sequence). The length of the CDR3 is 12 residues. V dropped 2 bases and J dropped 4 bases, with 6 bases sitting between them. The CDR3 reads CASSLSSYEQYF. DNA for the CDR3: TGTGCCAGCAGCTTATCAAGTTACGAGCAGTACTTC. The whole variable domain, remainder taken from reference TRBV7-9 and TRBJ2-7, is DTGVSQNPRHKITKRGQNVTFRCDPISEHNRLYWYRQTLGQGPEFLTYFQNEAQLEKSRLLSDRFSAERPKGSFSTLEIQRTEQGDSAMYLCASSLSSYEQYFGPGTRLTVT.

The rearrangement joins TRBV5-4 to TRBJ2-3; 14 bases line up with TRBD2. This CDR3 comprises 16 residues. The junction had 2 bases not matched to a gene; V was cut back by 2 bases and J by 3 bases. Germline CDR1 and CDR2: SGHNT and YYREEE (reference sequence). The CDR3 protein is CASSFRLAGGTDTQYF. In nucleotides, the CDR3 is TGTGCCAGCAGCTTCCGACTAGCGGGAGGGACAGATACGCAGTATTTT. Using reference TRBV5-4 and TRBJ2-3 for the parts outside the CDR3, the full variable domain is ETGVTQSPTHLIKTRGQQVTLRCSSQSGHNTVSWYQQALGQGPQFIFQYYREEENGRGNFPPRFSGLQFPNYSSELNVNALELDDSALYLCASSFRLAGGTDTQYFGPGTRLTVL.